This T cell receptor (beta chain) came from a study of circulating and synovial CD4+ cells in juvenile arthritis. Regarding the study as a whole: These repertoires were less diverse than bulk blood CD4 repertoires.

Some clones are missing from TCRdb's copy, which holds only in-frame ones; the method was immunoSEQ multiplex PCR. The data hold tens of thousands of clones, with over 90% observed a single time. Germline V gives CDR1 SEHNR, CDR2 FQNEAQ (reference sequence). The CDR3 has 9 residues. The V and J ends lost 5 bases and 10 bases respectively, with 5 bases between them. A note on this clone: The antigen remains undetermined.

This chain uses TRBV7-9 with TRBJ1-1, with D unclear. The receptor was derived from a human donor with juvenile idiopathic arthritis. The sequenced sample consisted of CD4+ T cells from blood. This CDR3 is CASSRLAFF. CDR3 DNA: TGTGCCAGCAGCCGTTTAGCTTTCTTT.